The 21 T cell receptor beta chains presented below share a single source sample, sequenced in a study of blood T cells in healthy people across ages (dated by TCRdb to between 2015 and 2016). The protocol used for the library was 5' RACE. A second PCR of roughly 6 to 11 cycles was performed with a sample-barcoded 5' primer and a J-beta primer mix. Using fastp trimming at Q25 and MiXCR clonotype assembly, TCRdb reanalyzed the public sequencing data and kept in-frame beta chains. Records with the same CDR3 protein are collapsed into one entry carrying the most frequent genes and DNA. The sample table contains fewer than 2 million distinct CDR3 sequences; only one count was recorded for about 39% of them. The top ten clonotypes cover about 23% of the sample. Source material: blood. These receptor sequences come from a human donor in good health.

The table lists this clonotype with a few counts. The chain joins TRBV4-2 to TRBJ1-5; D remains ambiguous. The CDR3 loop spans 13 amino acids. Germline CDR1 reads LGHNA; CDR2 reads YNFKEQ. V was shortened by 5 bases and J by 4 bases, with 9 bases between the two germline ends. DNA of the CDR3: TGTGCCAGCAGCGCTGGACTGAATCAGCCCCAGCATTTT. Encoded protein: CASSAGLNQPQHF.

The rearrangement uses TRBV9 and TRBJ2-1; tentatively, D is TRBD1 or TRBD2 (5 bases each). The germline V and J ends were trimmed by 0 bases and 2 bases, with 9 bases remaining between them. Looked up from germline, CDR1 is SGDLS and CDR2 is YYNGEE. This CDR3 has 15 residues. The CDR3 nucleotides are TGTGCCAGCAGCGTAGAGGGGACGCCCTACAATGAGCAGTTCTTC. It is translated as CASSVEGTPYNEQFF.

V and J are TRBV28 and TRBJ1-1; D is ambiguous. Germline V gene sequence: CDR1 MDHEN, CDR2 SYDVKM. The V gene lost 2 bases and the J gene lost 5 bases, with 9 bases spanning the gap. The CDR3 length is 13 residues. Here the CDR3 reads CASSLTWATEAFF. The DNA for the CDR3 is TGTGCCAGCAGTTTAACGTGGGCTACTGAAGCTTTCTTT.

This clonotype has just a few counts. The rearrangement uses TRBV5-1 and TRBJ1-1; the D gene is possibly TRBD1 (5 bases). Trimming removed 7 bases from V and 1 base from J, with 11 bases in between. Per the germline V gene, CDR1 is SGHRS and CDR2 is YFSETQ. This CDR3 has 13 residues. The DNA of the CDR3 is TGCGCCAGCCGCGAAGGGGCGAACACTGAAGCTTTCTTT. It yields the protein CASREGANTEAFF.

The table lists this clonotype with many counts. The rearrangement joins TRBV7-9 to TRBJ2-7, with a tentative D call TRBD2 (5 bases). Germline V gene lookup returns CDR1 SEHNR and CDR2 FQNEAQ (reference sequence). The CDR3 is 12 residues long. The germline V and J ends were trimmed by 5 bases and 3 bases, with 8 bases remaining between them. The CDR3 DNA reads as TGTGCCAGCAGCCCTCGGGACTACGAGCAGTACTTC. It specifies CASSPRDYEQYF.

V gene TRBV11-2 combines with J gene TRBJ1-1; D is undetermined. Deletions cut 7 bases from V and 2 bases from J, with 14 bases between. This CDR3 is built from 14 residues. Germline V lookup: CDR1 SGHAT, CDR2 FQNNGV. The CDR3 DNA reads TGTGCCAGCACCGCATCAGTCGTAAACACTGAAGCTTTCTTT. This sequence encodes CASTASVVNTEAFF.

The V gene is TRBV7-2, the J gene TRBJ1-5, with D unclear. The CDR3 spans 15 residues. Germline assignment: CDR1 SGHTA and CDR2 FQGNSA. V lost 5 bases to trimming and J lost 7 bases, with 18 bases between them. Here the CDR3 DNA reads TGTGCCAGCAGCCCACCAGACAAGGTACGACAGCCCCAGCATTTT. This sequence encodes CASSPPDKVRQPQHF. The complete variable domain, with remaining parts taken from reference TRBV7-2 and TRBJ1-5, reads GAGVSQSPSNKVTEKGKDVELRCDPISGHTALYWYRQSLGQGLEFLIYFQGNSAPDKSGLPSDRFSAERTGGSVSTLTIQRTQQEDSAVYLCASSPPDKVRQPQHFGDGTRLSIL.

The CDR3 spells CSALDRLSYEQYF. The CDR3 DNA is TGCAGTGCCCTCGACAGGCTCTCCTACGAGCAGTACTTC. This chain uses TRBV20-1 with TRBJ2-5; D possibly corresponds to TRBD1 (6 bases). The DNA end is more similar to TRBJ2-7, so the J call may be wrong. CDR1 DFQATT and CDR2 SNEGSKA come from the germline V gene (reference sequence). This CDR3 spans 13 amino acids.

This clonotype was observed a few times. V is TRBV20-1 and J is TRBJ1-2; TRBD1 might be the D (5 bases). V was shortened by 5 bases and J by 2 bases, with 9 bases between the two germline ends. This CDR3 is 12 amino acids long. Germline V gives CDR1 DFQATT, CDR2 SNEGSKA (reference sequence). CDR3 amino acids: CSAGTQNYGYTF. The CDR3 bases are TGCAGTGCTGGGACCCAGAACTATGGCTACACCTTC.

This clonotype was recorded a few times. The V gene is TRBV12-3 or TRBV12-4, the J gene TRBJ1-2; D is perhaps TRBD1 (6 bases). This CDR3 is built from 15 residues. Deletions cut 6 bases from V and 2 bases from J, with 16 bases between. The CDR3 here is CASSFTGTPNYGYTF. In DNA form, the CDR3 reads TGTGCCAGCAGCTTCACAGGGACACCAAACTATGGCTACACCTTC.

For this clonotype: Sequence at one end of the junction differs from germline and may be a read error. CDR3 loop: CVTSSIGTTGGQYF. CDR3 in DNA: TGTGTCACCAGTAGTATAGGAACGACGGGGGGGCAGTATTTT. The chain employs TRBV24-1 and TRBJ2-3, with 7 bases aligning to TRBD2. The CDR3 is 14 amino acids. Germline V gene data show CDR1 as KGHDR and CDR2 as SFDVKD.

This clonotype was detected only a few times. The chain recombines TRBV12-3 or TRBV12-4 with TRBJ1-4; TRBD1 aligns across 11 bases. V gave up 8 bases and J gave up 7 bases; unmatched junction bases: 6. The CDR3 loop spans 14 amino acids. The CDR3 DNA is TGTGCCAGCGGATGGACAGGGGGCTTTGAAAAACTGTTTTTT. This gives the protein CASGWTGGFEKLFF.

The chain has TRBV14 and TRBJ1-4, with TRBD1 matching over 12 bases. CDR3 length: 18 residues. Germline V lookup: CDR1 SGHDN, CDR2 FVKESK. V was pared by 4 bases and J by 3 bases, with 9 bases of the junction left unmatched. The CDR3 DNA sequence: TGTGCCAGCAGCCCACCGGGACAGGGGGCTAGCGCTAATGAAAAACTGTTTTTT. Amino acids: CASSPPGQGASANEKLFF.

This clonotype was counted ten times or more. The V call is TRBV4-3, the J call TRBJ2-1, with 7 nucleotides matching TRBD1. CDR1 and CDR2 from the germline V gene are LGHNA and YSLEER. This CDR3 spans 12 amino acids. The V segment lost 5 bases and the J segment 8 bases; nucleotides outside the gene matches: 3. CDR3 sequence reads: CASSYDRDEQFF. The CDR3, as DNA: TGCGCCAGCAGCTACGACAGGGATGAGCAGTTCTTC.

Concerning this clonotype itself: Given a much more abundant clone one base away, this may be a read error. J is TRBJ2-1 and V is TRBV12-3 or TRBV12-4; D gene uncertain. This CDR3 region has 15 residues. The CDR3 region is CACSSTPVSYNEQFF. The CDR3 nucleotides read TGTGCCTGCAGTTCGACACCGGTCTCCTACAATGAGCAGTTCTTC.

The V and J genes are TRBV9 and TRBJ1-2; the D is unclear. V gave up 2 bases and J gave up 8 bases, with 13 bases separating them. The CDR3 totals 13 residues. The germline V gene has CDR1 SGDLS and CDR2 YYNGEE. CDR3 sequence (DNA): TGTGCCAGCAGCGTGGGAGACTTCCCGGGCTACACCTTC. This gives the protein CASSVGDFPGYTF.

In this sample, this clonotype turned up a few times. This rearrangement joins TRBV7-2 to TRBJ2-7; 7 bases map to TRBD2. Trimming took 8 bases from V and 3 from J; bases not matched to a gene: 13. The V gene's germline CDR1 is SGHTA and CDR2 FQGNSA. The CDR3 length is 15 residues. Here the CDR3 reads CASLYQGGVDYEQYF. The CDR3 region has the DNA TGTGCCAGCCTTTATCAGGGAGGGGTAGACTACGAGCAGTACTTC.

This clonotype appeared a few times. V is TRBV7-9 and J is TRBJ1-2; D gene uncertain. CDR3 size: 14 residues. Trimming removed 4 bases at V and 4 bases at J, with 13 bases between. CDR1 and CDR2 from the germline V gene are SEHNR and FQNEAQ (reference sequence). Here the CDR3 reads CASSYPTEGYGYTF. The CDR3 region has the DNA TGTGCCAGCAGCTACCCAACGGAGGGCTATGGCTACACCTTC.

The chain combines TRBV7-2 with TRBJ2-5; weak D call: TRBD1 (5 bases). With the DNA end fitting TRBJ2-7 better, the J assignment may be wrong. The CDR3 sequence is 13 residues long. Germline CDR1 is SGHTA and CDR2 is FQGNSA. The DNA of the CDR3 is TGTGCCAGCAGCTCAGCGACAGTTCCCGAGCAGTACTTC. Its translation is CASSSATVPEQYF.

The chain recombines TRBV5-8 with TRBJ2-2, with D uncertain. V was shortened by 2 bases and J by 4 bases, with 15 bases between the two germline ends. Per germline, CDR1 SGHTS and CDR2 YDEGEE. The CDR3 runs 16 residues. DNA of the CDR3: TGTGCCAGCAGCTTTGTGTGGGATTCGGGCACCGGGGAGCTGTTTTTT. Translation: CASSFVWDSGTGELFF.

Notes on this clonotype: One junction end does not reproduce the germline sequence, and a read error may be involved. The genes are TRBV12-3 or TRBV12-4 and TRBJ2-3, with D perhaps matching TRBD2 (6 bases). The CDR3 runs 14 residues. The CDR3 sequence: CASTQGTRTDTQYF. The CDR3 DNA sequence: TGTGCCAGCACCCAAGGGACTCGCACGGATACGCAGTATTTT.